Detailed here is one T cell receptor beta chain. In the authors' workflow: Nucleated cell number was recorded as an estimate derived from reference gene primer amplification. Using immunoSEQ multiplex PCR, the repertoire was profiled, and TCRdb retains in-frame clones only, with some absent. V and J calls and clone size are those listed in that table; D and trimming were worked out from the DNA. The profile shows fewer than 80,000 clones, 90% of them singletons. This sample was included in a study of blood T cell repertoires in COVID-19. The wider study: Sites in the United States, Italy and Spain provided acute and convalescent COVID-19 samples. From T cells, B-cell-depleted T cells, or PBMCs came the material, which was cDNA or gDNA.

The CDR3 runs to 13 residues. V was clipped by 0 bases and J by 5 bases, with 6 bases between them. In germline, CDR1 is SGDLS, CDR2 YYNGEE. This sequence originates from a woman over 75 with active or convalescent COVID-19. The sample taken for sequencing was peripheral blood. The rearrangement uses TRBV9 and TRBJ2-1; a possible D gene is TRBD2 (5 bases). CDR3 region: CASSVDGDNEQFF. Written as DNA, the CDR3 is TGTGCCAGCAGCGTAGACGGGGACAATGAGCAGTTCTTC.